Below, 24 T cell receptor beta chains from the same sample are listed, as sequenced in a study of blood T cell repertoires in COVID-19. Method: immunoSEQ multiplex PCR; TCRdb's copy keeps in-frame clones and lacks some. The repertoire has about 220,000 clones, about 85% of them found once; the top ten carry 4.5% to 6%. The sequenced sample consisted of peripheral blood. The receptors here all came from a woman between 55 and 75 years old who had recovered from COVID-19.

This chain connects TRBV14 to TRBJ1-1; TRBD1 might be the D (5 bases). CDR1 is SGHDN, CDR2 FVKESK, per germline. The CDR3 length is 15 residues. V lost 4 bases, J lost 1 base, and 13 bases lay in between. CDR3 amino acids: CASSLAGIQNTEAFF. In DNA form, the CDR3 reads TGTGCCAGCAGCCTCGCAGGGATCCAGAACACTGAAGCTTTCTTT.

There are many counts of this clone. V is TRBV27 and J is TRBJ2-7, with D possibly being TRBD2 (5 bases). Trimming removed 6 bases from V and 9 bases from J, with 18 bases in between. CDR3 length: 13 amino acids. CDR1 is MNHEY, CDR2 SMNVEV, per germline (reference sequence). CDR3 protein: CASRSSRVRGQYF. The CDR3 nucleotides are TGTGCCAGCAGGAGTTCGAGGGTACGAGGGCAGTACTTC.

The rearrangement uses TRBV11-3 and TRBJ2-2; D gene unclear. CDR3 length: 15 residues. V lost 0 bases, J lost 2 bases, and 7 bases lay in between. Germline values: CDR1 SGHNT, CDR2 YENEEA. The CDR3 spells CASSLDAYNTGELFF. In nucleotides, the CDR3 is TGTGCCAGCAGCTTAGATGCGTATAACACCGGGGAGCTGTTTTTT.

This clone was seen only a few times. The CDR3 here is CASSQEPGGNEKLFF. DNA of the CDR3: TGTGCCAGCAGCCAGGAACCAGGGGGAAATGAAAAACTGTTTTTT. V gene TRBV7-6 combines with J gene TRBJ1-4; 7 bases are a match to TRBD1. The CDR3 consists of 15 residues. The V gene end was trimmed by 5 bases and the J gene end by 5 bases; junction bases not matched to a gene: 8. CDR1 is SGHVS, CDR2 FNYEAQ, per germline.

CDR3 residues: CASSFVAGTAHNEQFF. The CDR3 DNA sequence: TGTGCCAGCAGCTTCGTAGCGGGGACTGCACACAATGAGCAGTTCTTC. The rearrangement joins TRBV11-2 to TRBJ2-1; TRBD2 aligns across 8 bases. The CDR3 is 16 amino acids. The V gene end was trimmed by 3 bases and the J gene end by 5 bases; junction bases not matched to a gene: 9. CDR1 is SGHAT and CDR2 is FQNNGV in the germline V gene.

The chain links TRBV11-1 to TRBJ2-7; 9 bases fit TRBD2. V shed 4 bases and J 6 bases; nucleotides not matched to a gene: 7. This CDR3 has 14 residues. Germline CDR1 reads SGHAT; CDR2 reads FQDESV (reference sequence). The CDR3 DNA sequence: TGTGCCAGCAGCTCTAGCGGGGCTATCGGCGAGCAGTACTTC. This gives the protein CASSSSGAIGEQYF.

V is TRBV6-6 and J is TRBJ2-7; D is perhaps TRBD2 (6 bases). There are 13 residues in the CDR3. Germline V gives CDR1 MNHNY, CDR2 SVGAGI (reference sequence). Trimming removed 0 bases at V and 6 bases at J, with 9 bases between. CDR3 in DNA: TGTGCCAGCAGTTACTCACTAGCAGCCGAGCAGTACTTC. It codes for CASSYSLAAEQYF.

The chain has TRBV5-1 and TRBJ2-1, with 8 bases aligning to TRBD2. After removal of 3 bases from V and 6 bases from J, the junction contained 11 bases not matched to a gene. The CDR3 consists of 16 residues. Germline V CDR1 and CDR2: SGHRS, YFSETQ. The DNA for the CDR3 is TGCGCCAGCAGCTCCTTGCCCGGGGGGGCAGGCAATGAGCAGTTCTTC. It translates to CASSSLPGGAGNEQFF.

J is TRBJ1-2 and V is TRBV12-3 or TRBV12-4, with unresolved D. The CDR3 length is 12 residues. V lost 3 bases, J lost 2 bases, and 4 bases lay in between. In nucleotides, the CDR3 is TGTGCCAGCAGTTTGTCGAACTATGGCTACACCTTC. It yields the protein CASSLSNYGYTF.

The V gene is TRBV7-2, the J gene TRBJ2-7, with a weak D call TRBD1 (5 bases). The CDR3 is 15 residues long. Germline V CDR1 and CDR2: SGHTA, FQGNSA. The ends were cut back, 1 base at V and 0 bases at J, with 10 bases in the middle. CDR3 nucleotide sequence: TGTGCCAGCAGCTTAGGGCAGGGCCTCTCCTACGAGCAGTACTTC. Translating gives CASSLGQGLSYEQYF.

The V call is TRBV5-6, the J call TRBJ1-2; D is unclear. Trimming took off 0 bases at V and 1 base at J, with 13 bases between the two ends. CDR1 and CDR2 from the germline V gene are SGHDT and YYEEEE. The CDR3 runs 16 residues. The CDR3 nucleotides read TGTGCCAGCAGCTTGGATTGGCTGGTTTTTAACTATGGCTACACCTTC. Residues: CASSLDWLVFNYGYTF.

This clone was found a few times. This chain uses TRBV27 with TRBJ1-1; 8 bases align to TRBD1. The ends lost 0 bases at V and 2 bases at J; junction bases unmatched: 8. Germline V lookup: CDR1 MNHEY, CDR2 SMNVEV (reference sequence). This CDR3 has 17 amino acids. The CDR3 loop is CASSLSETGVVNTEAFF. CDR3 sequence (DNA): TGTGCCAGCAGTTTATCGGAGACAGGGGTTGTTAACACTGAAGCTTTCTTT.

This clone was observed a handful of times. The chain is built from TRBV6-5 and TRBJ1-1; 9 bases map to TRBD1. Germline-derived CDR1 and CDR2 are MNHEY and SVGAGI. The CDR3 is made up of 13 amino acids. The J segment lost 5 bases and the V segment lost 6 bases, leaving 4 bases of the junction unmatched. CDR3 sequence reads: CASRETGGTEAFF. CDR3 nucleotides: TGTGCCAGCAGAGAGACAGGGGGAACTGAAGCTTTCTTT.

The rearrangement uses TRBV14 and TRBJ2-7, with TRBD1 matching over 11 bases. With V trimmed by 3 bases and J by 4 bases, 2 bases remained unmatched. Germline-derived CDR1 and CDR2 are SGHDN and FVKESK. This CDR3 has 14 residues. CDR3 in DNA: TGTGCCAGCAGCCAGGACAGGGGGCAGTACGAGCAGTACTTC. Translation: CASSQDRGQYEQYF.

The CDR3 protein is CASSRGGTYNEQFF. The CDR3 DNA reads TGCGCCAGCAGCCGGGGGGGCACCTACAATGAGCAGTTCTTC. The chain links TRBV4-1 to TRBJ2-1; possibly TRBD2 for D (7 bases). This CDR3 is built from 14 residues. With 4 bases removed from V and 2 bases from J, the gap between germline ends came to 9 bases. Germline V CDR1 and CDR2: MGHRA, YSYEKL.

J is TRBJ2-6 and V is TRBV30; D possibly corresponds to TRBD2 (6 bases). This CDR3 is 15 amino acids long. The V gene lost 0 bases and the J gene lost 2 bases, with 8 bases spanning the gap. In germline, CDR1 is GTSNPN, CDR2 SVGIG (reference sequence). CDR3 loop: CAWSVGGAGANVLTF. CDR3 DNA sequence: TGTGCCTGGAGTGTGGGCGGGGCTGGGGCCAACGTCCTGACTTTC.

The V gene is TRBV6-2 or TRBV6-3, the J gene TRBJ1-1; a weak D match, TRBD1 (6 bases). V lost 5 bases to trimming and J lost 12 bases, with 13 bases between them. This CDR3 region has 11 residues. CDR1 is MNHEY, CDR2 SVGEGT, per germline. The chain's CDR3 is CASSPGQRTFF. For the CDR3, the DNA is TGTGCCAGCAGTCCCGGACAGAGGACTTTCTTT.

This CDR3 reads CSVEKGQSNYGYTF. The CDR3 nucleotides read TGCAGCGTTGAGAAGGGACAGTCTAACTATGGCTACACCTTC. The rearrangement uses TRBV29-1 and TRBJ1-2; 7 bases are shared with TRBD1. With V trimmed by 3 bases and J by 0 bases, 4 bases remained unmatched. This CDR3 has 14 amino acids. CDR1 is SQVTM, CDR2 ANQGSEA, per germline.

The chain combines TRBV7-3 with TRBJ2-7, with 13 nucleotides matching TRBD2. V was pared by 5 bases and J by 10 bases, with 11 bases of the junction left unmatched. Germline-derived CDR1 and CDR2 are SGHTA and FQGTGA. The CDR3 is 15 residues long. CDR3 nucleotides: TGTGCCAGCAGCCCCCTCGGGACTAGCGGGGACCTCCAGTACTTC. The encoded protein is CASSPLGTSGDLQYF.

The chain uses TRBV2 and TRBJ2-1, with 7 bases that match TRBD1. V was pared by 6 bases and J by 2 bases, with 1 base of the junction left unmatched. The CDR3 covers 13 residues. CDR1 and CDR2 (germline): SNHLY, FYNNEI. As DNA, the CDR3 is TGTGCCAGCAGCGGACAGGCCTACAATGAGCAGTTCTTC. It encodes CASSGQAYNEQFF.

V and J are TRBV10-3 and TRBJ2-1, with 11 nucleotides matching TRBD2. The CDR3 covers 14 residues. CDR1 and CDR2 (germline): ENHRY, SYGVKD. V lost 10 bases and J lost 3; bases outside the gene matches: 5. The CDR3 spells CATTSGGDYNEQFF. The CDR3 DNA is TGTGCCACCACTAGCGGGGGAGACTACAATGAGCAGTTCTTC.

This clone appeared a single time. The CDR3 protein is CASSLAGVENTEAFF. Here the CDR3 DNA reads TGTGCCAGCAGTTTAGCGGGGGTCGAGAACACTGAAGCTTTCTTT. V is TRBV27 and J is TRBJ1-1, with a possible D match to TRBD1 (5 bases). This CDR3 spans 15 amino acids. CDR1 and CDR2 from the germline V gene are MNHEY and SMNVEV (reference sequence). V gave up 2 bases and J gave up 1 base, with 11 bases separating them.

CDR3 in DNA: TGTGCCAGCAGCCCGGAGGCTAGCCTTTGGGATGAGCAGTTCTTC. Translating it yields CASSPEASLWDEQFF. The chain has TRBV4-2 and TRBJ2-1; a possible D gene is TRBD2 (5 bases). CDR1 and CDR2 (germline): LGHNA, YNFKEQ. This CDR3 is built from 15 residues. V gave up 4 bases and J gave up 8 bases, with 18 bases separating them.

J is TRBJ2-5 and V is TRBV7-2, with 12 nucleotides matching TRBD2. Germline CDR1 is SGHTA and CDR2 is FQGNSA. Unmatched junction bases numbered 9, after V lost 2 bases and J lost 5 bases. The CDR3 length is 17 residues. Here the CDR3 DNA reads TGTGCCAGCAGCTTATTGGGGCTAGCGGGGGGGCCGGAGACCCAGTACTTC. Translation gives CASSLLGLAGGPETQYF.